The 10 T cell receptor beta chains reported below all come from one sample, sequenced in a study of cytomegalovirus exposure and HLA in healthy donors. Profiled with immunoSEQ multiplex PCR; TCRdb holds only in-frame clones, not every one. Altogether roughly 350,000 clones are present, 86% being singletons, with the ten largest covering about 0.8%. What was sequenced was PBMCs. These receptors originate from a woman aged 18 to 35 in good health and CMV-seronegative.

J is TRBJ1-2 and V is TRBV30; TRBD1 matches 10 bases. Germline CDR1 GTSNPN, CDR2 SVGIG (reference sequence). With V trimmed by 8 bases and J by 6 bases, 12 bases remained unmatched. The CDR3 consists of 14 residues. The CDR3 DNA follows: TGTGCCACTGAAGCCGGGACAGGGGTCCATGGCTACACCTTC. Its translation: CATEAGTGVHGYTF. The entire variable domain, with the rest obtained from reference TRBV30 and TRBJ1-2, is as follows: SQTIHQWPATLVQPVGSPLSLECTVEGTSNPNLYWYRQAAGRGLQLLFYSVGIGQISSEVPQNLSASRPQDRQFILSSKKLLLSDSGFYLCATEAGTGVHGYTFGSGTRLTVV.

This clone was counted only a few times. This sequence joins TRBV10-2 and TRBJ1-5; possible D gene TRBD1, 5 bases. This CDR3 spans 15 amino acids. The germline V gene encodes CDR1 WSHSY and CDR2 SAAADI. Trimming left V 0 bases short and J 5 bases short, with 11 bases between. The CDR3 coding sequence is TGCGCCAGCAGTGAGTCCCAGGGTGACCATCAGCCCCAGCATTTT. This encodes CASSESQGDHQPQHF.

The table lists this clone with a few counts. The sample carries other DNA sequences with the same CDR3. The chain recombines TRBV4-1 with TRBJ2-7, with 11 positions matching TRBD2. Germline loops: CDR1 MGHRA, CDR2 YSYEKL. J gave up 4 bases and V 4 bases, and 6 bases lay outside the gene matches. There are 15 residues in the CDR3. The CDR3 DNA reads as TGCGCCAGCAGCCCAATAGCGGGAGGGGGTTACGAGCAGTACTTC. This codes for CASSPIAGGGYEQYF.

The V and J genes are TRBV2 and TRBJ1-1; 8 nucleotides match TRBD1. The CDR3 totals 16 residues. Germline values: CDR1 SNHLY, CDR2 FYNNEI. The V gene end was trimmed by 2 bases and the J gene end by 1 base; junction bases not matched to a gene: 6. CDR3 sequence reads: CASSEKGQGANTEAFF. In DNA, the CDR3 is TGTGCCAGCAGTGAAAAGGGGCAGGGGGCGAACACTGAAGCTTTCTTT.

CDR3 DNA: TGTGCCAGCTCACCACCCCCCGGGGGATTCACTGAAGCTTTCTTT. Amino acids: CASSPPPGGFTEAFF. V and J are TRBV18 and TRBJ1-1, with D possibly matching TRBD1 (5 bases). The CDR3 sequence is 15 residues long. The germline CDR1 and CDR2 sequences are KGHSH and LQKENI. V was trimmed by 0 bases and J by 4 bases, leaving 12 bases between them.

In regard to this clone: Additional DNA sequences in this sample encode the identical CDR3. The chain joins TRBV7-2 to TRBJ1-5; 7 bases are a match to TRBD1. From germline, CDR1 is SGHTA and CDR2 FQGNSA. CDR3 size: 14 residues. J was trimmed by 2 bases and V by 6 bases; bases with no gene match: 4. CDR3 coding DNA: TGTGCCAGCAGTCCCACAGGGGGCAATCAGCCCCAGCATTTT. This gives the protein CASSPTGGNQPQHF.

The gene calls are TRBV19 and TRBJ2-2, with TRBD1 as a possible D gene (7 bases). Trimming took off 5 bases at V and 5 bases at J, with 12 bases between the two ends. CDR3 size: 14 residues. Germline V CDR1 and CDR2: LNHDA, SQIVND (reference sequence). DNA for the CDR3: TGTGCCAGTAGTGTCAGGGGGGCTACCGGGGAGCTGTTTTTT. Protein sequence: CASSVRGATGELFF.

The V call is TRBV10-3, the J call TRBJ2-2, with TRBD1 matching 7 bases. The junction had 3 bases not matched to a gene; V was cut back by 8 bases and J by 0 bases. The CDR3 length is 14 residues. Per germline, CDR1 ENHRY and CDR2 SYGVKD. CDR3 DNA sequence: TGTGCCATCCGAGGGACAGCGAACACCGGGGAGCTGTTTTTT. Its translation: CAIRGTANTGELFF.

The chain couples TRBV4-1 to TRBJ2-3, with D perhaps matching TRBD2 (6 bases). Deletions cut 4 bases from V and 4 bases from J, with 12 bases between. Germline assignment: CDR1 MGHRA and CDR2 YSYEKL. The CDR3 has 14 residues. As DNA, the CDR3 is TGCGCCAGCAGCCTATACCGCGGGGCAGATACGCAGTATTTT. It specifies CASSLYRGADTQYF.

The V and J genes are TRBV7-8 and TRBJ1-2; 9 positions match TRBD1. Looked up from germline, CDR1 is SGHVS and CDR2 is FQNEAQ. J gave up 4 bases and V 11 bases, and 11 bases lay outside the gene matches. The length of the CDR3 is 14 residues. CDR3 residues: CAVETGGQAYGYTF. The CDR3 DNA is TGTGCCGTGGAGACAGGGGGACAGGCCTATGGCTACACCTTC.